This T cell receptor (beta chain) emerged from a study of beta chain features in type 1 diabetes. Trimming left V 1 base short and J 0 bases short, with 10 bases between. Looked up from germline, CDR1 is MGHDK and CDR2 is SYGVNS. The CDR3 length is 16 residues. Sequencing targeted expressed TCRB transcripts, as all isolated RNA had been reverse transcribed. Profiled with immunoSEQ multiplex PCR; TCRdb holds only in-frame clones, not every one. The sample contains hundreds of thousands of clones, under 70% of which appear only once. The material sequenced was naive CD4+ T cells from blood. The clonotype originates from a man aged 25 to 40 in good health. This sequence joins TRBV25-1 and TRBJ2-1, with a tentative D call TRBD2 (6 bases). The CDR3 coding sequence is TGTGCCAGCAGTGAATTAGGTAGCGGCTCCTACAATGAGCAGTTCTTC. This sequence encodes CASSELGSGSYNEQFF.